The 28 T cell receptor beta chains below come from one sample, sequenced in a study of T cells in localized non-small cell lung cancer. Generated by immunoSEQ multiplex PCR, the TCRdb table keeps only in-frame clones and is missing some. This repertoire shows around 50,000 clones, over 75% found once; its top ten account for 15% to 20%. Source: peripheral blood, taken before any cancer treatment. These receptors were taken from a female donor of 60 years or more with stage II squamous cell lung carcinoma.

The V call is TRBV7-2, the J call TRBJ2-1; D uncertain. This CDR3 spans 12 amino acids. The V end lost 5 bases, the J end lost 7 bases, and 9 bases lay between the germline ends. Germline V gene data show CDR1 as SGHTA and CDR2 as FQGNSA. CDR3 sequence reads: CASSASRNEQFF. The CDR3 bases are TGTGCCAGCAGCGCGAGTAGGAATGAGCAGTTCTTC.

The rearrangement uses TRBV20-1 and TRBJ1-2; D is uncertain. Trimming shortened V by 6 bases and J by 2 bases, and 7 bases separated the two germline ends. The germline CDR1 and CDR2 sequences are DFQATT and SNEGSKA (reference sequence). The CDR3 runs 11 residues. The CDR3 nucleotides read TGCAGTGCACCGCTCAACTATGGCTACACCTTC. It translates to CSAPLNYGYTF.

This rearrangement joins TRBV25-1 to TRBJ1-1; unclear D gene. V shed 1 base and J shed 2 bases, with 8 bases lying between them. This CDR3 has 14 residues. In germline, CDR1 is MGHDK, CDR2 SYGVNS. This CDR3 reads CASSEWGTNTEAFF. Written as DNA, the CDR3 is TGTGCCAGCAGTGAATGGGGAACTAACACTGAAGCTTTCTTT.

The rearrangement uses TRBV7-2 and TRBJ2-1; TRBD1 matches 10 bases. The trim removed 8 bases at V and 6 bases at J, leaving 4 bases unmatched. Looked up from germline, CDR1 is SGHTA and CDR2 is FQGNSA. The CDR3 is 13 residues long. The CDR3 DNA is TGTGCCAGCCTGGGACAGGGGTCCAATGAGCAGTTCTTC. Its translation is CASLGQGSNEQFF.

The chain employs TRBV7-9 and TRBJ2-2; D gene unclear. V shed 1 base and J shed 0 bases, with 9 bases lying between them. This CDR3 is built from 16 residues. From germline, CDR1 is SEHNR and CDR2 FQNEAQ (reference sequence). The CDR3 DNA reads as TGTGCCAGCAGCTTAGTTCGGTGGACGAACACCGGGGAGCTGTTTTTT. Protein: CASSLVRWTNTGELFF.

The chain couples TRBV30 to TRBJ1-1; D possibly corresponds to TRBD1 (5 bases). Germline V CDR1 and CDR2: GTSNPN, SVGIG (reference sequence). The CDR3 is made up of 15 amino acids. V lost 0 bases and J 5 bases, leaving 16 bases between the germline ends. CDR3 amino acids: CAWSVGTWGVTEAFF. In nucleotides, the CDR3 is TGTGCCTGGAGTGTTGGAACCTGGGGGGTAACTGAAGCTTTCTTT.

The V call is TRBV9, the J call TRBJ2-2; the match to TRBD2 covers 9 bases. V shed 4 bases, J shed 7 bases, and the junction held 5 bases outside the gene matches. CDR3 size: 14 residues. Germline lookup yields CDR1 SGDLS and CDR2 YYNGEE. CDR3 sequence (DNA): TGTGCCAGCAGCCCCGGGACTAGCATCGGGGAGCTGTTTTTT. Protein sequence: CASSPGTSIGELFF. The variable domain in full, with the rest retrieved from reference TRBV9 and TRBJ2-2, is DSGVTQTPKHLITATGQRVTLRCSPRSGDLSVYWYQQSLDQGLQFLIQYYNGEERAKGNILERFSAQQFPDLHSELNLSSLELGDSALYFCASSPGTSIGELFFGEGSRLTVL.

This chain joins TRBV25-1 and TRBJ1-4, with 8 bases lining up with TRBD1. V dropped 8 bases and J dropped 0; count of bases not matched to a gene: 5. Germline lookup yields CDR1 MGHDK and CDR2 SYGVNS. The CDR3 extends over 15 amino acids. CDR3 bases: TGTGCCAGCGGATGGACAGGGACAACTAATGAAAAACTGTTTTTT. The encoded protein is CASGWTGTTNEKLFF.

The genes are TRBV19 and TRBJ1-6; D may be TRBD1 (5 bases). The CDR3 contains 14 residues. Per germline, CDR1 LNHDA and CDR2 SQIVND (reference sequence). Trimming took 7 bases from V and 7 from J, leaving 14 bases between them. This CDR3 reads CASTADRTNSPLHF. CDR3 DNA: TGTGCCAGTACCGCCGACAGAACCAATTCACCCCTCCACTTT.

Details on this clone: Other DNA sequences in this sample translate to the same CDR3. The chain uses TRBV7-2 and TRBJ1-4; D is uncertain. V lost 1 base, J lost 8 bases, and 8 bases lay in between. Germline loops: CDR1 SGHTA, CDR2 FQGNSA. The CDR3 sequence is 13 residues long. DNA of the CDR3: TGTGCCAGCAGCTTAGGGCCCCGGGAAAAACTGTTTTTT. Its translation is CASSLGPREKLFF.

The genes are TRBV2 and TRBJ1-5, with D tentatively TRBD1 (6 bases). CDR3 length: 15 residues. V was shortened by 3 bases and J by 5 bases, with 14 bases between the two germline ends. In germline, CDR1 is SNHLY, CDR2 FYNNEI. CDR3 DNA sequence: TGTGCCAGCAGTGACGTGGGGGCGGGTTATCAGCCCCAGCATTTT. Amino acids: CASSDVGAGYQPQHF.

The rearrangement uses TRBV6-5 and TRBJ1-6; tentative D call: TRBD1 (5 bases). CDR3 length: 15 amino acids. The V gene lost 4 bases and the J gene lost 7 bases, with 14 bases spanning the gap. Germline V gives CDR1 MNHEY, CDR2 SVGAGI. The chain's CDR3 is CASSSSRDGNSPLHF. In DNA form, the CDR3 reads TGTGCCAGCAGTTCGTCTCGGGACGGAAATTCACCCCTCCACTTT.

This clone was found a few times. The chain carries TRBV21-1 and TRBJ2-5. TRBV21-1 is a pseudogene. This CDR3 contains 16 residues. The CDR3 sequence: CASSKKYEPVKGTQYF. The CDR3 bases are TGTGCCAGCAGCAAAAAATATGAACCAGTGAAGGGGACCCAGTACTTC.

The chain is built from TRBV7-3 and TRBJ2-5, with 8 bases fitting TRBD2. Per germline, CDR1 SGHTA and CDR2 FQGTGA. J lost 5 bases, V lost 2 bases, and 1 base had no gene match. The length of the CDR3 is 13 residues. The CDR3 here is CASSLASGETQYF. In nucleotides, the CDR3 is TGTGCCAGCAGCTTAGCTAGCGGGGAGACCCAGTACTTC.

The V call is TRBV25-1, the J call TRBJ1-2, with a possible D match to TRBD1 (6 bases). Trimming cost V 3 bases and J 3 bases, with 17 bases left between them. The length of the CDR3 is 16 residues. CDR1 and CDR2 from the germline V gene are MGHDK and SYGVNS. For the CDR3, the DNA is TGTGCCAGCAGTGAGGTTGGGTCAGGGGCTTACTATGGCTACACCTTC. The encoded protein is CASSEVGSGAYYGYTF.

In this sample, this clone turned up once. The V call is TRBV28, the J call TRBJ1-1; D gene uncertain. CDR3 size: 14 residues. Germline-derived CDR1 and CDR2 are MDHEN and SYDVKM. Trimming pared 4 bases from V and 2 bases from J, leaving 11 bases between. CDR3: CASSSTAKNTEAFF. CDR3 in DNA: TGTGCCAGCAGTTCCACAGCCAAAAACACTGAAGCTTTCTTT. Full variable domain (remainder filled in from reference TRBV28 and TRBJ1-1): DVKVTQSSRYLVKRTGEKVFLECVQDMDHENMFWYRQDPGLGLRLIYFSYDVKMKEKGDIPEGYSVSREKKERFSLILESASTNQTSMYLCASSSTAKNTEAFFGQGTRLTVV.

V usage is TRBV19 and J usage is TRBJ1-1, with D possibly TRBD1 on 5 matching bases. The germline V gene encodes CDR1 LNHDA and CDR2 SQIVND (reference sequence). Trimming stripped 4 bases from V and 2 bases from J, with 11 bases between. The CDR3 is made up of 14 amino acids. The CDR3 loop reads CASSTGSTNTEAFF. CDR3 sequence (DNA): TGTGCCAGTAGTACAGGGAGCACCAACACTGAAGCTTTCTTT. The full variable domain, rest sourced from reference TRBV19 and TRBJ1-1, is DGGITQSPKYLFRKEGQNVTLSCEQNLNHDAMYWYRQDPGQGLRLIYYSQIVNDFQKGDIAEGYSVSREKKESFPLTVTSAQKNPTAFYLCASSTGSTNTEAFFGQGTRLTVV.

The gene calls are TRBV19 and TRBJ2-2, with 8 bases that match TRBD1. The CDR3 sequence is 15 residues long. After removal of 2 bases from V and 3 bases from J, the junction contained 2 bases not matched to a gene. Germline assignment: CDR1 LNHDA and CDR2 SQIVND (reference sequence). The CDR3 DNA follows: TGTGCCAGTAGTATATCAGGGGGCTACACCGGGGAGCTGTTTTTT. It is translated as CASSISGGYTGELFF.

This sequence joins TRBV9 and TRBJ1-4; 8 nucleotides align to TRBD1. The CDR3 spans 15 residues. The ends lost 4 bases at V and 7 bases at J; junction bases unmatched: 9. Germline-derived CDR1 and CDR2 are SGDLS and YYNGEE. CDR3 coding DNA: TGTGCCAGCAGCTCTCAGCAGGGGGCATCTGAAAAACTGTTTTTT. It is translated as CASSSQQGASEKLFF.

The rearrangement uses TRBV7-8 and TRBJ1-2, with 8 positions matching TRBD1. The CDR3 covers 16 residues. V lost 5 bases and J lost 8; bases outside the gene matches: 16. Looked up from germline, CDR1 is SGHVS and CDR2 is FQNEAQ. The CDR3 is CASSGGGVRGQGGYTF. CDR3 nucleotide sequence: TGTGCCAGCAGCGGGGGCGGGGTCAGGGGGCAGGGCGGCTACACCTTC.

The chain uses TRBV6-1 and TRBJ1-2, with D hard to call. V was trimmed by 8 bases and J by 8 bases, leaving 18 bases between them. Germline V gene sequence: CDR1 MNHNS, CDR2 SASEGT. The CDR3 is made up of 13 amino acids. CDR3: CASAETVSKGYTF. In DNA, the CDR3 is TGTGCCAGCGCCGAGACTGTTTCTAAGGGCTACACCTTC.

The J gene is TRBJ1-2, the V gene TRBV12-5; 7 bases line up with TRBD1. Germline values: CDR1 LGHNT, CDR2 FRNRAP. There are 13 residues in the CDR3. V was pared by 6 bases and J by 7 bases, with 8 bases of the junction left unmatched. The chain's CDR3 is CASGSTGFVGYTF. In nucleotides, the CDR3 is TGTGCTAGTGGCTCGACAGGGTTTGTTGGCTACACCTTC.

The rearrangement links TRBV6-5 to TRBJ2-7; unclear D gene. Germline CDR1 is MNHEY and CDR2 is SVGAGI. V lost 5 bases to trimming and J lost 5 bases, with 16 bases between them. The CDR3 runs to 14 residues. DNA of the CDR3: TGTGCCAGCAGTGAGGTCTTTCGGAGTGACGAGCAGTACTTC. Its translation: CASSEVFRSDEQYF.

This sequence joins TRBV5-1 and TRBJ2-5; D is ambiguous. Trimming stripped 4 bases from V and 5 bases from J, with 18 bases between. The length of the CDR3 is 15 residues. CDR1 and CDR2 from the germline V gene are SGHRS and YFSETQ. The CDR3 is CASSLFPSSTETQYF. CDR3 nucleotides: TGCGCCAGCAGCCTTTTTCCATCCTCTACGGAGACCCAGTACTTC. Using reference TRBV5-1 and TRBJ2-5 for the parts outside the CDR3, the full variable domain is KAGVTQTPRYLIKTRGQQVTLSCSPISGHRSVSWYQQTPGQGLQFLFEYFSETQRNKGNFPGRFSGRQFSNSRSEMNVSTLELGDSALYLCASSLFPSSTETQYFGPGTRLLVL.

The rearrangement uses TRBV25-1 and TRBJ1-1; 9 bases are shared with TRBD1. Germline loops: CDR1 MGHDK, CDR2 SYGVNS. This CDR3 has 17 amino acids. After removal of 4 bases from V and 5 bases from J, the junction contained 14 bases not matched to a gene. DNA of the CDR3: TGTGCCAGCAGTGCGCGGACAGGGGTGTTTTTGAGAACTGAAGCTTTCTTT. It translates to CASSARTGVFLRTEAFF.

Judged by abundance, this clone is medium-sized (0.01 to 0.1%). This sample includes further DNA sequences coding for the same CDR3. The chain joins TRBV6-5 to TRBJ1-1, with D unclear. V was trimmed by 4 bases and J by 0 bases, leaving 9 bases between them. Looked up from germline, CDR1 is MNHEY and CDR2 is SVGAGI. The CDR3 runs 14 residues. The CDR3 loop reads CASSLGRVNTEAFF. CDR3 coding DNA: TGTGCCAGCAGTTTAGGTAGGGTGAACACTGAAGCTTTCTTT.

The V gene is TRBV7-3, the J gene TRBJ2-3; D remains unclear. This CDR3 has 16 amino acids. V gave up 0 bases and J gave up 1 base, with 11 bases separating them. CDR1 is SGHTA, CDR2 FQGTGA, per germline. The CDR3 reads CASSLTPGLGTDTQYF. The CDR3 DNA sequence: TGTGCCAGCAGCTTAACCCCGGGTTTGGGCACAGATACGCAGTATTTT.

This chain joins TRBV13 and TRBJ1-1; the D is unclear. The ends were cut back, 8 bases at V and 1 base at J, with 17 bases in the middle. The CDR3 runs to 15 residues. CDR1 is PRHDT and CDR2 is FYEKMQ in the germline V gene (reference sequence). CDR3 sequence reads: CASSRTGEQNTEAFF. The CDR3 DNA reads TGTGCCAGCTCCCGGACTGGGGAACAGAACACTGAAGCTTTCTTT.